One and the same sample provided the 22 T cell receptor beta chains below, sequenced in a study of breast tumors, draining lymph nodes, adjacent tissues. Samples came from axillary lymph nodes draining the breast cancer. TCRdb re-derived calls from the multiplex PCR reads in MiXCR, one entry per CDR3 protein. Among nearly 110,000 distinct CDR3 sequences, more than 30% were seen once, and the ten largest hold 5.5% to 7%. Input material: axillary lymph node tissue. Receptors originate from a female donor with breast cancer. Some clones in this sample may be carry-over from other donors' samples.

The chain links TRBV30 to TRBJ2-1, with 13 bases matching TRBD2. The germline V gene has CDR1 GTSNPN and CDR2 SVGIG (reference sequence). Trimming removed 3 bases from V and 5 bases from J; junction bases left unmatched: 4. The CDR3 contains 15 residues. CDR3 sequence: CAWSLGTSGNNEQFF. The CDR3, as DNA: TGTGCCTGGAGCCTGGGGACTAGCGGGAACAATGAGCAGTTCTTC.

This clonotype was recorded at least ten times. The V gene is TRBV6-2 or TRBV6-3, the J gene TRBJ2-5; D not resolved. The CDR3 has 11 amino acids. Trimming pared 6 bases from V and 7 bases from J, leaving 9 bases between. Germline CDR1 and CDR2: MNHEY and SVGEGT. The CDR3 reads CASSPARTQYF. Here the CDR3 DNA reads TGTGCCAGCAGCCCGGCGAGGACCCAGTACTTC.

Ten or more counts support this clonotype. The V gene is TRBV20-1, the J gene TRBJ2-7, with D tentatively TRBD2 (5 bases). The CDR3 is 15 amino acids. Trimming removed 0 bases at V and 2 bases at J, with 14 bases between. The germline CDR1 and CDR2 sequences are DFQATT and SNEGSKA (reference sequence). CDR3 loop: CSARDRSGLPYEQYF. DNA for the CDR3: TGCAGTGCTAGAGATCGGAGCGGACTCCCCTACGAGCAGTACTTC.

On this clonotype: One junction end disagrees with the germline gene, perhaps due to a read error. The gene calls are TRBV7-3 and TRBJ2-7, with D tentatively TRBD2 (6 bases). CDR3 length: 15 residues. Germline lookup yields CDR1 SGHTA and CDR2 FQGTGA. The DNA for the CDR3 is TGTGCCAGCAGCCTAGGGGCGGGGTCCCCCTACAAGCAGTACTTC. As protein: CASSLGAGSPYKQYF.

In this sample, this clonotype turned up many times. The chain recombines TRBV27 with TRBJ2-3, with no clear D. CDR3 length equals 15 residues. Trimming left V 6 bases short and J 5 bases short, with 18 bases between. The germline V gene encodes CDR1 MNHEY and CDR2 SMNVEV (reference sequence). The CDR3 region has the DNA TGTGCCAGCAGCCGACTCAGCATTTTGGAAGATACGCAGTATTTT. Translated: CASSRLSILEDTQYF.

This clonotype appeared many times. This chain links TRBV5-6 with TRBJ1-2, with 7 bases matching TRBD1. The CDR3 is made up of 14 amino acids. Germline trimming cut 5 bases from V and 5 bases from J; bases unmatched to any gene: 9. CDR1 is SGHDT, CDR2 YYEEEE, per germline. CDR3 loop: CASRRNRGSYGYTF. The CDR3, as DNA: TGTGCCAGCAGGAGAAACAGGGGATCGTATGGCTACACCTTC.

This clonotype was seen at least ten times. This chain uses TRBV12-3 or TRBV12-4 with TRBJ2-3; 7 bases fit TRBD1. Losses at the gene ends were 7 bases for V and 4 bases for J; bases not matched to a gene: 5. This CDR3 has 13 amino acids. Here the CDR3 reads CASKQGFPDTQYF. CDR3 nucleotides: TGTGCCAGCAAACAGGGGTTTCCAGATACGCAGTATTTT.

A remark on this clonotype: This may come from a read error, since a much larger clone is one base off. The chain recombines TRBV27 with TRBJ2-7; D possibly uses TRBD1 or TRBD2 (5 bases each). CDR3 size: 15 residues. CDR1 MNHEY and CDR2 SMNVEV come from the germline V gene (reference sequence). The CDR3 protein is CASSSRPGTQYEEYF. The CDR3 region has the DNA TGTGCCAGCAGTTCACGTCCCGGGACCCAATACGAGGAGTACTTC.

The sample holds one count of this clonotype. The genes are TRBV11-2 and TRBJ2-7, with TRBD2 matching over 7 bases. The CDR3 runs 15 residues. Per germline, CDR1 SGHAT and CDR2 FQNNGV. Trimming removed 2 bases from V and 3 bases from J; junction bases left unmatched: 7. CDR3 DNA sequence: TGTGCCAGCAGCTTAAAATGGGGGAGGGTCTACGAGCAGTACTTC. It translates to CASSLKWGRVYEQYF.

With regard to this clonotype: This may come from a read error, since a much larger clone is one base off. The V gene is TRBV5-4, the J gene TRBJ2-6; D may match TRBD1 or TRBD2 (6 bases each). The CDR3 length is 16 residues. Germline loops: CDR1 SGHNT, CDR2 YYREEE (reference sequence). CDR3 DNA: TGTGCCAGCAGCGGAGGGACAAGGGCTGGGGCCAGCGTCCTGACTTTC. It codes for CASSGGTRAGASVLTF.

The V gene is TRBV28, the J gene TRBJ1-1, with a possible D match to TRBD1 (6 bases). The CDR3 consists of 13 residues. Germline V gene lookup returns CDR1 MDHEN and CDR2 SYDVKM. V lost 5 bases, J lost 6 bases, and 13 bases lay in between. CDR3 coding DNA: TGTGCCAGCAGTCTACTGACAGGAGCTGAAGCTTTCTTT. Translating gives CASSLLTGAEAFF.

There are many counts of this clonotype. A much larger clonotype is one base distant, so this may be a read error. The chain has TRBV7-3 and TRBJ2-7, with D unresolved. The V end lost 8 bases, the J end lost 2 bases, and 16 bases lay between the germline ends. The CDR3 loop spans 14 amino acids. Germline V gene data show CDR1 as SGHTA and CDR2 as FQGTGA. CDR3 in amino acids: CASGIWAGTYEQYF. The CDR3 nucleotides are TGTGCCAGCGGCATATGGGCAGGCACCTACGAGCAGTACTTC. Complete variable domain (other parts from reference TRBV7-3 and TRBJ2-7): GAGVSQTPSNKVTEKGKYVELRCDPISGHTALYWYRQSLGQGPEFLIYFQGTGAADDSGLPNDRFFAVRPEGSVSTLKIQRTERGDSAVYLCASGIWAGTYEQYFGPGTRLTVT.

This clonotype was observed a handful of times. The junction shows a germline mismatch at one end, possibly a read error. The rearrangement links TRBV18 to TRBJ2-5; D uncertain. Germline CDR1 reads KGHSH; CDR2 reads LQKENI. The CDR3 is made up of 11 amino acids. Here the CDR3 reads CASSLEEAQYF. The CDR3 bases are TGTGCCAGCTCACTAGAAGAGGCCCAGTACTTC.

The J gene is TRBJ2-2, the V gene TRBV28, with TRBD2 matching 15 bases. The CDR3 spans 19 residues. CDR1 and CDR2 (germline): MDHEN, SYDVKM. V trimming: 1 base; J trimming: 4 bases; junction bases outside the gene matches: 7. CDR3 protein: CASSLLRTSGRGGTGELFF. CDR3 nucleotides: TGTGCCAGCAGTTTATTAAGGACTAGCGGGAGGGGCGGCACCGGGGAGCTGTTTTTT.

The chain carries TRBV25-1 and TRBJ1-5, with a possible D match to TRBD1 (5 bases). This CDR3 has 16 residues. The germline V gene encodes CDR1 MGHDK and CDR2 SYGVNS. Trimming took off 8 bases at V and 3 bases at J, with 20 bases between the two ends. CDR3 DNA sequence: TGTGCCAGCGTTGAAGATATCGGGGCTTACAATCAGCCCCAGCATTTT. It specifies CASVEDIGAYNQPQHF.

About this clonotype itself: One base away lies a much larger clone, so this may be a sequencing read error. This chain connects TRBV6-5 to TRBJ2-2; no clear D gene. From germline, CDR1 is MNHEY and CDR2 SVGAGI. V shed 10 bases and J shed 1 base, with 7 bases lying between them. CDR3 length equals 12 residues. The CDR3 nucleotides read TGTGCCACCCAGCGGAACACCGGGGAGCTGTTTTTT. Its protein is CATQRNTGELFF.

This clonotype appeared a few times. This sequence joins TRBV20-1 and TRBJ2-3; TRBD1 might be the D (6 bases). The CDR3 consists of 16 residues. The germline V gene encodes CDR1 DFQATT and CDR2 SNEGSKA (reference sequence). Trimming shortened V by 2 bases and J by 2 bases, and 17 bases separated the two germline ends. The CDR3: CSARSTGRGTTDTQYF. The CDR3 DNA sequence: TGCAGTGCTAGATCCACGGGTAGGGGGACCACAGATACGCAGTATTTT.

The genes are TRBV2 and TRBJ1-5, with 8 bases fitting TRBD1. V shed 3 bases, J shed 7 bases, and the junction held 11 bases outside the gene matches. Per the germline V gene, CDR1 is SNHLY and CDR2 is FYNNEI. The CDR3 consists of 16 residues. CDR3 in DNA: TGTGCCAGCAGTGACGGGTCAGGGGGCTACGAGCAGCCCCAGCATTTT. This encodes CASSDGSGGYEQPQHF.

This clonotype was seen more than once but under ten times. This sequence may be a read error, since a much larger clone differs from it by one base. CDR3 in amino acids: CSAREGLAIPYF. DNA of the CDR3: TGCAGTGCTAGAGAAGGGTTGGCCATTCCGTACTTC. The chain combines TRBV20-1 with TRBJ2-4; D not certain. Germline CDR1 DFQATT, CDR2 SNEGSKA (reference sequence). This CDR3 has 12 amino acids.

This clonotype has a count of ten or more. V and J are TRBV7-9 and TRBJ2-3; a possible D gene is TRBD1 (6 bases). V lost 1 base, J lost 3 bases, and 11 bases lay in between. The CDR3 contains 15 residues. Germline CDR1 is SEHNR and CDR2 is FQNEAQ (reference sequence). The CDR3 here is CASSLERQGTDTQYF. For the CDR3, the DNA is TGTGCCAGCAGCTTAGAACGTCAGGGGACAGATACGCAGTATTTT.

Concerning this clonotype: Given the absence of the conserved phenylalanine or tryptophan at the CDR3 end, a read error is likely. This chain links TRBV6-2 or TRBV6-3 with TRBJ1-6, with D hard to call. CDR1 is MNHEY and CDR2 is SVGEGT in the germline V gene. Trimming removed 6 bases at V and 9 bases at J, with 12 bases between. The CDR3 contains 13 residues. This chain's CDR3 is CASSLGSGSPLHL. The CDR3 nucleotides read TGTGCCAGCAGCCTGGGGAGTGGTTCACCCCTCCACCTT.

This clonotype showed up many times. This chain links TRBV28 with TRBJ2-7; TRBD1 aligns across 10 bases. The length of the CDR3 is 16 residues. Germline trimming cut 2 bases from V and 2 bases from J; bases unmatched to any gene: 6. Germline V gives CDR1 MDHEN, CDR2 SYDVKM. The CDR3 reads CASSLGGTGAPYEQYF. The CDR3 nucleotides are TGTGCCAGCAGTTTAGGGGGGACAGGGGCTCCCTACGAGCAGTACTTC.